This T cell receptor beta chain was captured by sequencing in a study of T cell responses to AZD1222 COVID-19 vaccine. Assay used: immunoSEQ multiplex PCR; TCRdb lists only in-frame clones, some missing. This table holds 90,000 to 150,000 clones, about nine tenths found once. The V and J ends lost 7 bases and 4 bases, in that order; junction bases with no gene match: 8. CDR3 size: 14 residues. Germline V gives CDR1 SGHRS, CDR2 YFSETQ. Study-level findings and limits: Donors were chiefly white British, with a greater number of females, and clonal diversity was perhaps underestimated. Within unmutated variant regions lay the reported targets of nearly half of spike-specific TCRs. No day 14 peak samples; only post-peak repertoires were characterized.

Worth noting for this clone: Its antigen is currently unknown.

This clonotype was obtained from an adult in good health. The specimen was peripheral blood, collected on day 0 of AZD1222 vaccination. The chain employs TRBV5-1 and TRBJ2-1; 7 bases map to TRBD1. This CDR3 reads CASQQGNSYNEQFF. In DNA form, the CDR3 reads TGCGCCAGCCAACAGGGGAACTCATACAATGAGCAGTTCTTC.